This T cell receptor (beta chain) came from a study of radiation and T cells in renal cell carcinoma. Method: immunoSEQ multiplex PCR; TCRdb's copy keeps in-frame clones and lacks some. The sample records around 81,000 clones, approximately 86% being singletons. V was trimmed by 10 bases and J by 5 bases, leaving 12 bases between them. This CDR3 has 12 amino acids. The germline V gene has CDR1 MRHNA and CDR2 SNTAGT. Regarding this clone: What it recognizes is unknown.

Study findings and constraints: Pretreatment tumor biopsies were lacking, so baseline clonotypes are unknown. Top tumor clonotypes rose in blood 2 weeks post-radiation, then contracted.

The sample's time point: blood 4 weeks post-SBRT, at nephrectomy. Regarding treatment: 15 Gy SBRT to primary tumor, nephrectomy 4 weeks later. Nephrectomy followed 15 Gy stereotactic body radiation by 4 weeks. Radiation-treated patients gave blood at baseline, week 2 and week 4. The sample was blood, taken from a patient whose treatment included radiotherapy and nephrectomy. The origin of this receptor is a man between 50 and 59 years old with renal cell carcinoma. V usage is TRBV6-4 and J usage is TRBJ2-1; D is possibly TRBD2 (5 bases). In nucleotides, the CDR3 is TGTGCCACCCAGGACGGGAACAATGAGCAGTTCTTC. Translated: CATQDGNNEQFF.